Each of the 8 T cell receptor beta chains below was sequenced from the same sample in a study of quantifying T cell responses using KT2 cells. The wider study: RNA was reverse transcribed with TCR alpha and beta constant-region primers.

A single-stranded UMI oligo with SP2 sequence was ligated to cDNA 3' ends. First-round PCR used three to five cycles and beta primers RC1.1 and RC1.2 covering TRBC1 and TRBC2. TCRdb reanalysed the UMI-ligation and nested PCR reads using MiXCR and keeps one entry per CDR3 protein. The sample contains about 30,000 distinct CDR3 sequences, 7.3% of which appear only once. The sequencing input was PBMCs spiked with cells of the T cell clone KT2. The receptor set was obtained from a human donor.

This clonotype showed up many times. The genes are TRBV7-8 and TRBJ2-5, with 11 bases aligning to TRBD2. The CDR3 has 18 amino acids. Germline CDR1 and CDR2: SGHVS and FQNEAQ. V was clipped by 4 bases and J by 5 bases; unmatched bases: 15. DNA for the CDR3: TGTGCCAGCAGCTCCAACCCAATAGCGGGAGGGCCGAGCGAGACCCAGTACTTC. This gives the protein CASSSNPIAGGPSETQYF.

In this sample, this clonotype turned up many times. V and J are TRBV11-2 and TRBJ1-3; tentative D call: TRBD1 (5 bases). V dropped 0 bases and J dropped 4 bases, with 7 bases sitting between them. CDR1 and CDR2 (germline): SGHAT, FQNNGV. The CDR3 extends over 14 amino acids. CDR3 sequence reads: CASSLDRAGNTIYF. The CDR3 region has the DNA TGTGCCAGCAGCTTAGACAGGGCCGGAAACACCATATATTTT.

This clonotype was seen more than once but under ten times. The J gene is TRBJ1-6, the V gene TRBV7-8, with TRBD1 identical over 7 bases. The CDR3 is 15 residues long. The V and J ends lost 7 bases and 8 bases, in that order; junction bases with no gene match: 11. From germline, CDR1 is SGHVS and CDR2 FQNEAQ. CDR3 in amino acids: CASKLAQGVDSPLHF. CDR3 nucleotides: TGTGCCAGCAAACTTGCCCAGGGGGTCGATTCACCCCTCCACTTT.

The table lists this clonotype with many counts. The chain is built from TRBV7-9 and TRBJ1-1; D remains unclear. The ends were cut back, 5 bases at V and 5 bases at J, with 9 bases in the middle. The CDR3 covers 12 residues. Looked up from germline, CDR1 is SEHNR and CDR2 is FQNEAQ (reference sequence). CDR3 sequence: CASSPWRTEAFF. CDR3 coding DNA: TGTGCCAGCAGCCCCTGGCGTACTGAAGCTTTCTTT.

This clonotype was counted ten times or more. V usage is TRBV7-9 and J usage is TRBJ2-1, with D perhaps matching TRBD1 (5 bases). The V gene lost 6 bases and the J gene lost 4 bases, with 13 bases spanning the gap. CDR3 length: 14 residues. From germline, CDR1 is SEHNR and CDR2 FQNEAQ (reference sequence). This CDR3 reads CASSYKQGYNEQFF. The CDR3 DNA sequence: TGTGCCAGCAGTTATAAGCAGGGATACAATGAGCAGTTCTTC.

This clonotype has a count of ten or more. V gene TRBV9 combines with J gene TRBJ2-1, with 10 bases identical to TRBD2. CDR3 size: 15 residues. Germline values: CDR1 SGDLS, CDR2 YYNGEE. Trimming removed 4 bases from V and 8 bases from J; junction bases left unmatched: 9. The CDR3 protein is CASSQAGGLRDEQFF. CDR3 in DNA: TGTGCCAGCAGCCAAGCGGGGGGGTTAAGGGATGAGCAGTTCTTC.

The rearrangement joins TRBV6-5 to TRBJ1-6; no clear D. The CDR3 has 17 amino acids. Germline CDR1 and CDR2: MNHEY and SVGAGI. The germline V and J ends were trimmed by 2 bases and 1 base, with 12 bases remaining between them. In DNA, the CDR3 is TGTGCCAGCAGTTACCGCTTAGGCAGGTCCTATAATTCACCCCTCCACTTT. Translated, it gives CASSYRLGRSYNSPLHF.

This clonotype came up many times. The chain carries TRBV30 and TRBJ1-1; 7 bases line up with TRBD1. The CDR3 consists of 14 residues. Germline V gives CDR1 GTSNPN, CDR2 SVGIG (reference sequence). Trimming took 2 bases from V and 2 from J; bases not matched to a gene: 5. DNA for the CDR3: TGTGCCTGGAGTATCGGAGGGGGCAACACTGAAGCTTTCTTT. It codes for CAWSIGGGNTEAFF. Complete variable domain (other parts from reference TRBV30 and TRBJ1-1): SQTIHQWPATLVQPVGSPLSLECTVEGTSNPNLYWYRQAAGRGLQLLFYSVGIGQISSEVPQNLSASRPQDRQFILSSKKLLLSDSGFYLCAWSIGGGNTEAFFGQGTRLTVV.